Shown below are 5 T cell receptor beta chains from a single sample sequenced in a study of blood T cell repertoires in COVID-19. Profiled with immunoSEQ multiplex PCR; TCRdb holds only in-frame clones, not every one. The sample lists 80,000 to 85,000 clones; under 85% were seen once. The source material was peripheral blood. These receptors were taken from a human donor in a cohort sampled during active COVID-19.

V gene TRBV6-5 combines with J gene TRBJ1-5; TRBD1 aligns across 9 bases. CDR3 length: 15 amino acids. Germline V gene data show CDR1 as MNHEY and CDR2 as SVGAGI. Unmatched junction bases numbered 7, after V lost 6 bases and J lost 4 bases. The CDR3 region has the DNA TGTGCCAGCAGGTCCGGGACAGGGCGAAATCAGCCCCAGCATTTT. Translated: CASRSGTGRNQPQHF.

The chain has TRBV7-9 and TRBJ1-3; D is unresolved. Germline V gene data show CDR1 as SEHNR and CDR2 as FQNEAQ (reference sequence). V was cut by 1 base and J by 0 bases, with 4 bases left in between. This CDR3 region has 14 residues. The DNA for the CDR3 is TGTGCCAGCAGCTTAGACAGCTCTGGAAACACCATATATTTT. Protein: CASSLDSSGNTIYF.

This chain connects TRBV11-2 to TRBJ2-1; 11 bases are shared with TRBD2. Germline values: CDR1 SGHAT, CDR2 FQNNGV. The CDR3 loop spans 15 amino acids. With V trimmed by 4 bases and J by 2 bases, 1 base remained unmatched. The CDR3 region is CASSSLAGAYNEQFF. In nucleotides, the CDR3 is TGTGCCAGCAGCTCACTAGCGGGGGCCTACAATGAGCAGTTCTTC.

In this sample, this clone turned up once. Here the CDR3 DNA reads TGTGCCAGCAGCGCGGATGGGGGCCCCGGGGAGCTGTTTTTT. Translated: CASSADGGPGELFF. This sequence joins TRBV3-1 (or the pseudogene TRBV3-2) and TRBJ2-2, with a tentative D call TRBD1 (6 bases). The CDR3 is made up of 14 amino acids. V lost 5 bases, J lost 6 bases, and 13 bases lay in between. Germline V gene data show CDR1 as LGHDT and CDR2 as YNNKEL (reference sequence).

This clone came up a few times. The chain combines TRBV18 with TRBJ1-5; D gene ambiguous. The CDR3 is made up of 13 amino acids. The germline CDR1 and CDR2 sequences are KGHSH and LQKENI. Between the trimmed V and J ends, which lost 2 bases and 3 bases, there was a span of 5 bases. The CDR3 bases are TGTGCCAGCTCACCAGGAGTCAATCAGCCCCAGCATTTT. This codes for CASSPGVNQPQHF.